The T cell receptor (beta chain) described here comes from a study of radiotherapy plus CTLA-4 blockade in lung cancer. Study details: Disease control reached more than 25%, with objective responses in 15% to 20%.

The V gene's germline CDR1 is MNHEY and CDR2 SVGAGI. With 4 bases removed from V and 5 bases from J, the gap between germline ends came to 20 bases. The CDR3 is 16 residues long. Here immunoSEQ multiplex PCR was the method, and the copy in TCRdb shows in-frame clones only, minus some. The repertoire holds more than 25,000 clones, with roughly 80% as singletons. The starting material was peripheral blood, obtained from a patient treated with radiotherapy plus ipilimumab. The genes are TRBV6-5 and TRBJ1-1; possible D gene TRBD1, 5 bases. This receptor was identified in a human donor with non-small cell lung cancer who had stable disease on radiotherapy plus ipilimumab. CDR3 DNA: TGTGCCAGCAGTTCCAATCGTTACGGGGCTGGAACTGAAGCTTTCTTT. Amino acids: CASSSNRYGAGTEAFF.